Presented here are 32 T cell receptor beta chains from one specimen sequenced in a study of T-cell memory formation after mild COVID-19. Each CDR3 protein gets one entry after TCRdb re-called the 5' RACE reads with MiXCR. Found here are 150,000 to 200,000 distinct CDR3 sequences, 31% of them singletons; the top ten hold around 12%. The sequenced sample consisted of PBMCs or a T cell subset sorted from them (not recorded which). The receptors were sampled from an adult woman who had mild COVID-19 (a few samples of this study predate the infection). Cell type and time point are not known.

In its sample, this clonotype was seen many times. V is TRBV29-1 and J is TRBJ2-5; D possibly corresponds to TRBD1 (6 bases). The V and J ends lost 6 bases and 4 bases respectively, with 18 bases between them. Per the germline V gene, CDR1 is SQVTM and CDR2 is ANQGSEA. The CDR3 spans 14 residues. CDR3 DNA: TGCAGCGTCGACCGCGGACAGACGGGAGAGACCCAGTACTTC. Protein sequence: CSVDRGQTGETQYF.

Note on this clonotype: Sequence at one end of the junction differs from germline and may be a read error. The gene calls are TRBV29-1 and TRBJ2-3, with a weak D call TRBD2 (6 bases). CDR1 is SQVTM and CDR2 is ANQGSEA in the germline V gene. The CDR3 sequence is 14 residues long. The CDR3 nucleotides are TGCAGCGTGGAAGGGAGCGGGCTCACAGATACGCAGTATTTT. Protein product: CSVEGSGLTDTQYF.

The chain combines TRBV7-9 with TRBJ2-5, with a possible D match to TRBD2 (5 bases). V was pared by 9 bases and J by 5 bases, with 13 bases between. This CDR3 comprises 12 residues. Germline V lookup: CDR1 SEHNR, CDR2 FQNEAQ (reference sequence). CDR3: CASTGGYETQYF. As DNA, the CDR3 is TGTGCCAGTACTGGCGGGTACGAGACCCAGTACTTC.

The genes are TRBV12-3 or TRBV12-4 and TRBJ2-3; no firm D call. V shed 3 bases and J shed 3 bases, with 10 bases lying between them. CDR3 length equals 14 residues. As DNA, the CDR3 is TGTGCCAGCAGTTTGAGCGCCGGGACAGATACGCAGTATTTT. It yields the protein CASSLSAGTDTQYF.

This chain links TRBV5-1 with TRBJ2-5; D might be TRBD1 or TRBD2, each matching 5 bases. The CDR3 spans 14 residues. Germline values: CDR1 SGHRS, CDR2 YFSETQ. V lost 4 bases to trimming and J lost 2 bases, with 12 bases between them. The CDR3 reads CASSQGPSQETQYF. Here the CDR3 DNA reads TGCGCCAGCAGCCAGGGACCGTCGCAAGAGACCCAGTACTTC.

This clonotype has just a few counts. The V gene is TRBV6-6, the J gene TRBJ2-5; D could derive from TRBD1 or TRBD2 (5 bases each). With 10 bases removed from V and 4 bases from J, the gap between germline ends came to 13 bases. The CDR3 is 12 residues long. The germline V gene has CDR1 MNHNY and CDR2 SVGAGI (reference sequence). DNA for the CDR3: TGTGCCACCGGCGAGGGGTTAGAGACCCAGTACTTC. Translation gives CATGEGLETQYF.

The V and J genes are TRBV27 and TRBJ1-1, with 8 bases that match TRBD1. Per germline, CDR1 MNHEY and CDR2 SMNVEV (reference sequence). J was trimmed by 5 bases and V by 6 bases; bases with no gene match: 8. CDR3 length: 14 amino acids. This CDR3 is CASRRTGRGTEAFF. The CDR3 region has the DNA TGTGCCAGCAGGCGGACAGGGAGGGGTACTGAAGCTTTCTTT.

The chain recombines TRBV7-2 with TRBJ2-2; the match to TRBD2 covers 7 bases. The CDR3 contains 16 residues. V lost 0 bases, J lost 0 bases, and 1 base stayed unmatched. The germline V gene encodes CDR1 SGHTA and CDR2 FQGNSA. CDR3 bases: TGTGCCAGCAGCTTAGCACGGGGGGCGAACACCGGGGAGCTGTTTTTT. This gives the protein CASSLARGANTGELFF.

The chain uses TRBV12-3 or TRBV12-4 and TRBJ1-2, with D hard to call. The length of the CDR3 is 15 residues. With 10 bases removed from V and 0 bases from J, the gap between germline ends came to 18 bases. The CDR3 protein is CATRGGHQANYGYTF. The CDR3 DNA reads TGTGCCACACGGGGAGGGCATCAAGCTAACTATGGCTACACCTTC.

Only a few counts were recorded for this clonotype. The CDR3 reads CASKSQAVKNIQYF. The DNA of the CDR3 is TGTGCCAGCAAATCCCAGGCAGTCAAAAACATTCAGTACTTC. The V and J genes are TRBV2 and TRBJ2-4; D is ambiguous. Trimming took off 7 bases at V and 3 bases at J, with 13 bases between the two ends. Looked up from germline, CDR1 is SNHLY and CDR2 is FYNNEI. The CDR3 loop spans 14 amino acids.

The sample holds a few counts of this clonotype. The chain uses TRBV7-2 and TRBJ2-2; TRBD2 agrees at 11 bases. Looked up from germline, CDR1 is SGHTA and CDR2 is FQGNSA. V lost 2 bases to trimming and J lost 1 base; unmatched junction nucleotides: 12. The length of the CDR3 is 20 residues. The CDR3, as DNA: TGTGCCAGCAGCTTAAAAGGGGCTAGCGGGGGGCCTTTGAACACCGGGGAGCTGTTTTTT. Translation: CASSLKGASGGPLNTGELFF. The whole variable domain, filled in from reference TRBV7-2 and TRBJ2-2, reads GAGVSQSPSNKVTEKGKDVELRCDPISGHTALYWYRQSLGQGLEFLIYFQGNSAPDKSGLPSDRFSAERTGGSVSTLTIQRTQQEDSAVYLCASSLKGASGGPLNTGELFFGEGSRLTVL.

This chain connects TRBV29-1 to TRBJ1-2; weak D call: TRBD1 (5 bases). This CDR3 is built from 12 residues. V was cut by 3 bases and J by 4 bases, with 9 bases left in between. Germline V gene data show CDR1 as SQVTM and CDR2 as ANQGSEA. CDR3 protein: CSVDSGGYGYTF. In DNA form, the CDR3 reads TGCAGCGTTGATTCGGGGGGCTATGGCTACACCTTC.

This clonotype has more than one count but fewer than ten. This chain's CDR3 is CASSSPLSLRNTEAFF. In DNA form, the CDR3 reads TGTGCCAGCAGCTCCCCGTTGTCCCTGAGGAACACTGAAGCTTTCTTT. V and J are TRBV5-6 and TRBJ1-1, with no clear D. Trimming took 3 bases from V and 1 from J, leaving 16 bases between them. This CDR3 is built from 16 residues. Per germline, CDR1 SGHDT and CDR2 YYEEEE.

This clonotype was found a few times. The gene calls are TRBV5-1 and TRBJ2-7; weak D call: TRBD2 (6 bases). The CDR3 sequence is 13 residues long. Trimming cost V 4 bases and J 3 bases, with 11 bases left between them. Per the germline V gene, CDR1 is SGHRS and CDR2 is YFSETQ. CDR3 bases: TGCGCCAGCAGCGCGGGACTTCGCTACGAGCAGTACTTC. Its protein is CASSAGLRYEQYF.

This sequence joins TRBV5-1 and TRBJ1-1; no clear D gene. The CDR3 extends over 14 amino acids. The germline V and J ends were trimmed by 4 bases and 3 bases, with 13 bases remaining between them. Germline lookup yields CDR1 SGHRS and CDR2 YFSETQ. DNA for the CDR3: TGCGCCAGCAGCACCGCCCCCTGGGACACTGAAGCTTTCTTT. Translating it yields CASSTAPWDTEAFF.

This clonotype appeared a few times. The gene calls are TRBV20-1 and TRBJ2-7; possible D gene TRBD1, 7 bases. Germline V gives CDR1 DFQATT, CDR2 SNEGSKA (reference sequence). CDR3 length: 14 residues. Trimming left V 3 bases short and J 2 bases short, with 14 bases between. This CDR3 reads CSASIARGAYEQYF. The CDR3 DNA reads TGCAGTGCTAGTATCGCCAGGGGGGCCTACGAGCAGTACTTC.

A few counts support this clonotype. This sequence joins TRBV5-1 and TRBJ2-1; 8 bases line up with TRBD2. V shed 4 bases and J 7 bases; nucleotides not matched to a gene: 10. Germline V gene data show CDR1 as SGHRS and CDR2 as YFSETQ. There are 15 residues in the CDR3. The CDR3 region is CASSPEGTSPNEQFF. The DNA of the CDR3 is TGCGCCAGCAGCCCTGAGGGGACTAGTCCAAATGAGCAGTTCTTC.

J is TRBJ2-5 and V is TRBV9; TRBD1 agrees at 11 bases. This CDR3 has 16 amino acids. V dropped 4 bases and J dropped 5; count of bases not matched to a gene: 10. CDR1 is SGDLS, CDR2 YYNGEE, per germline. CDR3 coding DNA: TGTGCCAGCAGCCCCGGACAGGGGGCTCTTGGGGAGACCCAGTACTTC. Its protein is CASSPGQGALGETQYF. The entire variable domain, with the rest obtained from reference TRBV9 and TRBJ2-5, is as follows: DSGVTQTPKHLITATGQRVTLRCSPRSGDLSVYWYQQSLDQGLQFLIQYYNGEERAKGNILERFSAQQFPDLHSELNLSSLELGDSALYFCASSPGQGALGETQYFGPGTRLLVL.

This clonotype occurred a few times. The CDR3 protein is CASRDRGSNTEAFF. The CDR3 DNA reads TGCGCCAGCAGGGACAGAGGGTCGAACACTGAAGCTTTCTTT. V and J are TRBV5-1 and TRBJ1-1; weak D call: TRBD1 (6 bases). V was pared by 5 bases and J by 1 base, with 12 bases between. The CDR3 covers 14 residues. Germline V CDR1 and CDR2: SGHRS, YFSETQ.

The chain has TRBV7-8 and TRBJ2-5; maybe TRBD1 (5 bases). CDR3 length: 15 amino acids. Germline V lookup: CDR1 SGHVS, CDR2 FQNEAQ. The V end was cut by 1 base, the J end by 5 bases, with 14 bases between. The CDR3 region has the DNA TGTGCCAGCAGCTTAGTTGGTCAGGGCCTGGAGACCCAGTACTTC. Residues: CASSLVGQGLETQYF.

The rearrangement uses TRBV12-3 or TRBV12-4 and TRBJ1-1; D is uncertain. This CDR3 region has 16 residues. V was clipped by 1 base and J by 5 bases, with 17 bases between them. The DNA of the CDR3 is TGTGCCAGCAGTTTAGGGGGAGACTTGAGGTGGACTGAAGCTTTCTTT. Its translation: CASSLGGDLRWTEAFF.

The gene calls are TRBV9 and TRBJ2-1, with 9 bases matching TRBD2. J lost 3 bases, V lost 0 bases, and 4 bases had no gene match. CDR1 is SGDLS and CDR2 is YYNGEE in the germline V gene. The CDR3 has 16 residues. CDR3 DNA sequence: TGTGCCAGCAGCGTAGCGTCTAGCGGGATCTACAATGAGCAGTTCTTC. This gives the protein CASSVASSGIYNEQFF.

The chain links TRBV20-1 to TRBJ2-3; 9 bases align to TRBD2. Germline V gives CDR1 DFQATT, CDR2 SNEGSKA (reference sequence). The ends lost 5 bases at V and 5 bases at J; junction bases unmatched: 11. The CDR3 loop spans 15 amino acids. The chain's CDR3 is CSAPFSGGPRDTQYF. The CDR3, as DNA: TGCAGTGCTCCGTTCAGCGGGGGGCCACGAGATACGCAGTATTTT.

This clonotype was picked up a small number of times. The J gene is TRBJ2-4, the V gene TRBV24-1; D is possibly TRBD1 (6 bases). Trimming removed 4 bases at V and 6 bases at J, with 12 bases between. Germline CDR1 is KGHDR and CDR2 is SFDVKD. The CDR3 is 14 amino acids. The CDR3 loop reads CATSDRGRGNIQYF. Here the CDR3 DNA reads TGTGCCACCAGTGACAGGGGCCGAGGAAACATTCAGTACTTC.

V and J are TRBV4-3 and TRBJ2-7; 10 bases map to TRBD1. CDR1 is LGHNA, CDR2 YSLEER, per germline. Trimming took 1 base from V and 6 from J; bases not matched to a gene: 3. The CDR3 totals 14 residues. The CDR3 DNA sequence: TGCGCCAGCAGCCAAGGACAGGGGGCTAGCGAGCAGTACTTC. Translating it yields CASSQGQGASEQYF.

The gene calls are TRBV12-3 or TRBV12-4 and TRBJ2-7; unclear D gene. Trimming took off 3 bases at V and 5 bases at J, with 5 bases between the two ends. CDR3 size: 11 residues. Here the CDR3 DNA reads TGTGCCAGCAGTTTCAGCCACGAGCAGTACTTC. It is translated as CASSFSHEQYF.

This clonotype occurred a few times. The V call is TRBV29-1, the J call TRBJ1-2; 11 positions agree with TRBD1. V dropped 6 bases and J dropped 4; count of bases not matched to a gene: 10. The CDR3 is 15 amino acids. Germline V gives CDR1 SQVTM, CDR2 ANQGSEA. The CDR3 bases are TGCAGCGTGGGGACGGGACAGGGGGTTTCCTATGGCTACACCTTC. It specifies CSVGTGQGVSYGYTF. Filled out from reference TRBV29-1 and TRBJ1-2, the complete variable domain reads SAVISQKPSRDICQRGTSLTIQCQVDSQVTMMFWYRQQPGQSLTLIATANQGSEATYESGFVIDKFPISRPNLTFSTLTVSNMSPEDSSIYLCSVGTGQGVSYGYTFGSGTRLTVV.

This clonotype has just a few counts. V and J are TRBV18 and TRBJ2-3; D is perhaps TRBD2 (6 bases). Between the trimmed V and J ends, which lost 5 bases and 5 bases, there was a span of 11 bases. The CDR3 runs to 13 residues. In germline, CDR1 is KGHSH, CDR2 LQKENI. The CDR3 DNA follows: TGTGCCAGCTCAGACCAGGGAGGAGATACGCAGTATTTT. Its translation: CASSDQGGDTQYF.

This clonotype was seen a few times. V and J are TRBV11-2 and TRBJ1-2; D unclear. Per the germline V gene, CDR1 is SGHAT and CDR2 is FQNNGV. The CDR3 has 13 amino acids. Trimming took 5 bases from V and 11 from J, leaving 18 bases between them. CDR3: CASSRSWESGYTF. The CDR3 DNA reads TGTGCCAGCAGCCGAAGTTGGGAGTCTGGGTACACCTTC.

This clonotype was seen more than once but under ten times. V usage is TRBV20-1 and J usage is TRBJ2-5; D might be TRBD1 or TRBD2, each matching 5 bases. The germline gives CDR1 DFQATT, CDR2 SNEGSKA (reference sequence). The CDR3 sequence is 11 residues long. Trimming cost V 5 bases and J 5 bases, with 9 bases left between them. The CDR3 protein is CSASGPETQYF. CDR3 coding DNA: TGCAGTGCTTCGGGACCCGAGACCCAGTACTTC.

This sequence joins TRBV7-2 and TRBJ2-7; D is unresolved. The V end lost 3 bases, the J end lost 0 bases, and 9 bases lay between the germline ends. The CDR3 contains 14 residues. Germline CDR1 and CDR2: SGHTA and FQGNSA. The CDR3 sequence is CASSFDPDSYEQYF. Written as DNA, the CDR3 is TGTGCCAGCAGCTTCGATCCGGACTCCTACGAGCAGTACTTC.

This clonotype was seen only a few times. The chain is built from TRBV30 and TRBJ1-4, with TRBD1 matching over 9 bases. The CDR3 loop spans 15 amino acids. The germline CDR1 and CDR2 sequences are GTSNPN and SVGIG (reference sequence). The V and J ends lost 3 bases and 5 bases, in that order; junction bases with no gene match: 7. CDR3 residues: CAWSPGTGINEKLFF. The CDR3 DNA is TGTGCCTGGAGCCCAGGGACAGGGATAAATGAAAAACTGTTTTTT.